The source of this TCR beta chain is a study of blood T cell repertoires in COVID-19 (dated by TCRdb to about 2020). With regard to the full study: The collaborator samples originated in the United States, Italy and Spain and spanned the acute and convalescent phases of COVID-19. The prospective study material was composed of cDNA or gDNA derived from T cells, B-cell-depleted T cells, or PBMCs. The dataset comprised deeply sampled blood TCRbeta repertoires from subjects exposed to, actively infected with, or recovered from COVID-19. A freely available public database, intended as a resource for researchers studying the immune response to SARS-CoV-2, is where the repertoires were released. Samples were obtained from the ongoing ImmuneRACE study (first 160 participants) and from 1,254 subjects provided by 6 global collaborators. A de-identified subject ID, COVID-19 status, age in years and sex were almost always included in the sample metadata. Where available, HLA class I and class II types were taken from metadata supplied by the sample provider and were not determined by assay-based typing.

The CDR3 spans 16 residues, from the cysteine through the phenylalanine. Here the CDR3 DNA is all that survives: 48 bases in frame from base 1. The germline V and J ends show losses of 2 bases and 4 bases respectively, and no gene match explains 4 bases of the junction. CDR1 and CDR2 are drawn from the germline V gene: KGHSH, LQKENI. Concerning this clone itself: Its binding antigen is unknown. Base qualities are not recorded, but no much larger clone differs from it by a single base.

The paper's findings and limits, for the study overall: How much clinical and demographic metadata was included differed by source and by participant, and the metadata was provided uncurated.

TCRbeta CDR3 regions were amplified from genomic DNA by means of the immunoSEQ Assay, a bias-controlled multiplex PCR. The source study handled its data this way. Nucleated cell counts per sample were estimated from amplification of reference gene primers within the assay. To quantify the absolute abundance of each unique TCRbeta CDR3 rearrangement, sequence reads were collapsed and filtered. For each sample, productive Simpson clonality was calculated as the square root of Simpson's diversity index across productive rearrangements. TCRdb took this table from immuneACCESS and kept in-frame rearrangements with V and J called. Such tables lack part of the clones; where checked against another copy, unresolved V genes explain under half of the gap, and the rest is unexplained. V, J and clone size are taken as reported in that table, and D and trimming were inferred from the DNA itself. For this sample the table gives 60,000 or so clones, of which 90% were detected only once. About 12% of the sample belongs to the ten largest clones.

Each collaborating institution followed its own protocols to collect whole blood in K2EDTA tubes. For TCRbeta analysis, collaborators shipped samples as frozen whole blood, isolated PBMCs, or DNA extracted from either of those sample types. The chain couples TRBV18 to TRBJ2-1, with 11 junctional bases fitting TRBD2. Sequences were obtained from peripheral blood. The TCR comes from a man aged 55-75 years with active COVID-19. CDR3 loop: CASSPASGRIYNEQFF. DNA sequence: TGTGCCAGCTCACCAGCTAGCGGGAGGATATACAATGAGCAGTTCTTC.